This section outlines one TCR beta chain sequence together with its context. These data originate in a study of blood T cell repertoires in COVID-19. On the study more broadly: From the United States, Italy and Spain came samples of acute and convalescent COVID-19. In each case, the material was cDNA or gDNA derived from T cells, B-cell-depleted T cells, or PBMCs.

Sequencing was performed with immunoSEQ multiplex PCR; in TCRdb, only in-frame clones are kept and a portion is missing. The sample has roughly 58,000 clones, about 81% seen once; the top ten hold roughly 30%. Trimming took 5 bases from V and 1 from J, leaving 11 bases between them. Germline CDR1 SGHAT, CDR2 FQDESV (reference sequence). This CDR3 contains 14 residues. This sequence was found in a man aged 60 to 75 with COVID-19, enrolled during active disease. The V gene is TRBV11-1, the J gene TRBJ1-1; D is perhaps TRBD1 (5 bases). The source material was peripheral blood. CDR3 coding DNA: TGTGCCAGCAGCCCGACAGCTAAGAACACTGAAGCTTTCTTT. It encodes CASSPTAKNTEAFF.